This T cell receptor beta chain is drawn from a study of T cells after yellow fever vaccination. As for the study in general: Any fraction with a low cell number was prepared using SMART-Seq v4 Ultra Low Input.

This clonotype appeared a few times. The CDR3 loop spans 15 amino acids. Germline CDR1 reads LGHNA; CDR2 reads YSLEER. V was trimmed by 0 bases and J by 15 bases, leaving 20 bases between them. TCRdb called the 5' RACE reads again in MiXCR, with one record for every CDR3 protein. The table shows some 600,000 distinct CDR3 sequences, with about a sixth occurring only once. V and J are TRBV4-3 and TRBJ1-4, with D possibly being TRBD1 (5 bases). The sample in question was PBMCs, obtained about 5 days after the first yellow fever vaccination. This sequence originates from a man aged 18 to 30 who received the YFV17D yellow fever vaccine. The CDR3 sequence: CASSQDLGQGLVLFF. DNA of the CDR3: TGCGCCAGCAGCCAAGATCTCGGTCAGGGACTGGTGTTGTTTTTT.